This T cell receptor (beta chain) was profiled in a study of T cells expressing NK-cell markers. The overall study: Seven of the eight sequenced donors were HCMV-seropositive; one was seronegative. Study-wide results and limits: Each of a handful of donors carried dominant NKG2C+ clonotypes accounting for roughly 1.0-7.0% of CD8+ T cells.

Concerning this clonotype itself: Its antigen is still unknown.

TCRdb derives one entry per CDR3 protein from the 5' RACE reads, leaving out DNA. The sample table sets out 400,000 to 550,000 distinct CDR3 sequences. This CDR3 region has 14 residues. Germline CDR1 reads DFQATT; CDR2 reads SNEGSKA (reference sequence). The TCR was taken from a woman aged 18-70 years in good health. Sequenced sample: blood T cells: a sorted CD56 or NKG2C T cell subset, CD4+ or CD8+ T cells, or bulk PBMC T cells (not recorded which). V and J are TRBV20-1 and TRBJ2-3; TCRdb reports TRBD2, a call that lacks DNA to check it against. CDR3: CSAKGSGGTDTQYF.